These 14 T cell receptor beta chains were all obtained from the same sample, sequenced in a study of T cells in narcolepsy. Clones were sequenced by immunoSEQ multiplex PCR, and TCRdb holds only the in-frame ones, with some missing. The data contain 30,000 or so clones, about four fifths of them singletons. Source material: CD45RA- memory CD4+ T cells from PBMCs. The receptor set was obtained from a human donor with narcolepsy.

In its sample, this clone was seen a few times. The chain carries TRBV10-1 and TRBJ2-2; no reliable D call. Trimming removed 2 bases at V and 6 bases at J, with 10 bases between. The CDR3 covers 14 residues. The germline V gene has CDR1 WNHNN and CDR2 SYGVQD (reference sequence). This CDR3 reads CASSEALVSGELFF. DNA for the CDR3: TGCGCCAGCAGTGAGGCCCTCGTATCCGGGGAGCTGTTTTTT.

Here the CDR3 DNA reads TGTGCCAGCAGTTTATTGGGGGGATCGGGCACTGAAGCTTTCTTT. Protein: CASSLLGGSGTEAFF. The chain employs TRBV27 and TRBJ1-1, with D possibly TRBD1 on 5 matching bases. This CDR3 comprises 15 residues. The germline CDR1 and CDR2 sequences are MNHEY and SMNVEV (reference sequence). V lost 1 base and J lost 4, with 13 bases in between.

The chain employs TRBV7-2 and TRBJ1-2; 7 nucleotides line up with TRBD1. V dropped 6 bases and J dropped 2; count of bases not matched to a gene: 9. Germline lookup yields CDR1 SGHTA and CDR2 FQGNSA. The CDR3 spans 15 residues. The CDR3 DNA is TGTGCCAGCAGTTCCCAGGGGGGAAGGAACTATGGCTACACCTTC. Residues: CASSSQGGRNYGYTF.

The table lists this clone with a count of one. CDR3 region: CASSEATNYGYTF. The DNA of the CDR3 is TGTGCCAGCAGTGAGGCAACTAACTATGGCTACACCTTC. This chain links TRBV25-1 with TRBJ1-2; D remains ambiguous. This CDR3 is built from 13 residues. V was cut by 3 bases and J by 0 bases, with 5 bases left in between. The germline V gene has CDR1 MGHDK and CDR2 SYGVNS.

The chain employs TRBV10-2 and TRBJ2-7, with D hard to call. Trimming took off 2 bases at V and 4 bases at J, with 3 bases between the two ends. Germline V CDR1 and CDR2: WSHSY, SAAADI. CDR3 size: 11 residues. For the CDR3, the DNA is TGCGCCAGCAGTGAGAGGTACGAGCAGTACTTC. Its protein product is CASSERYEQYF.

The chain joins TRBV28 to TRBJ2-5, with TRBD1 identical over 7 bases. Gene TRBJ2-7 matches the end of the DNA better, so the J call may be wrong. Per the germline V gene, CDR1 is MDHEN and CDR2 is SYDVKM. The CDR3 has 13 amino acids. CDR3 loop: CASSVRDSYEQYF. The CDR3 DNA sequence: TGTGCCAGCTCGGTACGGGACAGCTACGAGCAGTACTTC.

The V and J genes are TRBV6-5 and TRBJ1-5, with D uncertain. Germline V gene data show CDR1 as MNHEY and CDR2 as SVGAGI. The CDR3 covers 13 residues. The ends were cut back, 4 bases at V and 4 bases at J, with 8 bases in the middle. The CDR3 nucleotides are TGTGCCAGCAGTTCGACAACGAATCAGCCCCAGCATTTT. Its translation: CASSSTTNQPQHF.

This chain connects TRBV6-1 to TRBJ2-7; D perhaps matches TRBD1 (5 bases). CDR1 and CDR2 (germline): MNHNS, SASEGT. V dropped 7 bases and J dropped 5 bases, with 12 bases sitting between them. The CDR3 length is 12 residues. Here the CDR3 DNA reads TGTGCCAGCACTCCAGGGCGGCACGAGCAGTACTTC. It codes for CASTPGRHEQYF.

The chain combines TRBV5-1 with TRBJ1-2; 9 positions agree with TRBD1. Germline CDR1 is SGHRS and CDR2 is YFSETQ. The V and J ends lost 4 bases and 1 base, in that order; junction bases with no gene match: 8. The CDR3 runs 16 residues. CDR3 residues: CASSEGQGLGNYGYTF. The CDR3 nucleotides read TGCGCCAGCAGCGAAGGACAGGGGTTGGGTAACTATGGCTACACCTTC. Full variable domain (missing parts from reference TRBV5-1 and TRBJ1-2): KAGVTQTPRYLIKTRGQQVTLSCSPISGHRSVSWYQQTPGQGLQFLFEYFSETQRNKGNFPGRFSGRQFSNSRSEMNVSTLELGDSALYLCASSEGQGLGNYGYTFGSGTRLTVV.

J is TRBJ2-1 and V is TRBV20-1; D may be TRBD2 (5 bases). Germline V CDR1 and CDR2: DFQATT, SNEGSKA (reference sequence). V lost 6 bases and J 9 bases, leaving 12 bases between the germline ends. CDR3 length equals 11 residues. CDR3: CSAQLVIEQFF. CDR3 bases: TGCAGTGCCCAACTAGTAATTGAGCAGTTCTTC.

This clone was counted only a few times. The rearrangement links TRBV6-5 to TRBJ2-7; D is perhaps TRBD1 (6 bases). Germline assignment: CDR1 MNHEY and CDR2 SVGAGI. The CDR3 runs 12 residues. V lost 6 bases to trimming and J lost 5 bases, with 11 bases between them. The CDR3 DNA follows: TGTGCCAGCAGGCGCGACAGGCACGAGCAGTACTTC. This encodes CASRRDRHEQYF.

This sequence joins TRBV30 and TRBJ2-3, with D perhaps TRBD1 (5 bases). V lost 3 bases to trimming and J lost 4 bases, with 14 bases between them. CDR3 length equals 14 residues. CDR1 and CDR2 from the germline V gene are GTSNPN and SVGIG (reference sequence). The CDR3 DNA reads TGTGCCTGGAGCGGCCTAGGGGCCCCAGATACGCAGTATTTT. Translation gives CAWSGLGAPDTQYF. The variable domain in full, completed from reference TRBV30 and TRBJ2-3, reads SQTIHQWPATLVQPVGSPLSLECTVEGTSNPNLYWYRQAAGRGLQLLFYSVGIGQISSEVPQNLSASRPQDRQFILSSKKLLLSDSGFYLCAWSGLGAPDTQYFGPGTRLTVL.

V usage is TRBV10-3 and J usage is TRBJ2-6, with TRBD1 matching over 8 bases. The ends lost 4 bases at V and 0 bases at J; junction bases unmatched: 5. This CDR3 region has 17 residues. In germline, CDR1 is ENHRY, CDR2 SYGVKD. CDR3 region: CAISAGTGASGANVLTF. The CDR3 nucleotides read TGTGCCATCAGTGCCGGGACAGGCGCCTCTGGGGCCAACGTCCTGACTTTC.

The chain uses TRBV6-6 and TRBJ2-7, with 11 bases that match TRBD2. CDR1 and CDR2 (germline): MNHNY, SVGAGI (reference sequence). The V gene end was trimmed by 6 bases and the J gene end by 7 bases; junction bases not matched to a gene: 5. The CDR3 contains 13 residues. The DNA of the CDR3 is TGTGCCAGCAGGACTGGGACTAGCGGTGAGCAGTACTTC. This codes for CASRTGTSGEQYF.